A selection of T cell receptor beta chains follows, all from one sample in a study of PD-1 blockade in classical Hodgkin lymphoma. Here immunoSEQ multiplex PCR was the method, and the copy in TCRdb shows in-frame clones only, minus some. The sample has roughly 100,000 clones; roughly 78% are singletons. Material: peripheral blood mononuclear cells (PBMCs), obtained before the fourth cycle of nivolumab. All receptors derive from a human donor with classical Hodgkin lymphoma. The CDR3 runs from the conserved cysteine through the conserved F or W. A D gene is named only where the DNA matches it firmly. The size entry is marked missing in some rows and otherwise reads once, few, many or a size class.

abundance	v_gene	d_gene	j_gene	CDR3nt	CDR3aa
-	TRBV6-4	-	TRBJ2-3	TGTGCCAGCAGTAACGGACACCAGGGCACAGATACGCAGTATTTT	CASSNGHQGTDTQYF
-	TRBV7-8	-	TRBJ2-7	TGTGCCAGCAGCCCTACGGAGGGTTACTACGAGCAGTACTTC	CASSPTEGYYEQYF
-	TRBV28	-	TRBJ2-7	TGTGCCAGCAGTTTTGTTAGGGGTTCCCGAGGGCAGTACTTC	CASSFVRGSRGQYF
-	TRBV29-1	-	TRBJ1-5	TGCAGCGTTGTTCAGGGCCATAGCAATCAGCCCCAGCATTTT	CSVVQGHSNQPQHF
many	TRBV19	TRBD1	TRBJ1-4	TGTGCCAGTAGTCTTCTGGACAGGAAGAAAGAAAAACTGTTTTTT	CASSLLDRKKEKLFF
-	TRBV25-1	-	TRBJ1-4	TGTGCCAGCAGTGCGGGGTTTGGTGAAAAACTGTTTTTT	CASSAGFGEKLFF
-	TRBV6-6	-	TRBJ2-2	TGTGCCAGCAGTTGGGACACCGGGGAGCTGTTTTTT	CASSWDTGELFF
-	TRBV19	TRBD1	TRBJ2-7	TGTGCCAGTACCGAGCACCGGGACAGGGGGCGGCCAAGGCAGTACTTC	CASTEHRDRGRPRQYF
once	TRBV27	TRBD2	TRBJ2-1	TGTGCCAGCAGTCGGATAGGACTAGCGGACTACAATGAGCAGTTCTTC	CASSRIGLADYNEQFF
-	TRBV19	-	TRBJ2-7	TGTGCCAGTACTGGCGGGGCCCCCTCCTACGAGCAGTACTTC	CASTGGAPSYEQYF
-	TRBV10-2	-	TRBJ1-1	TGCGCCAGCGTGGGACCTACGAACACTGAAGCTTTCTTT	CASVGPTNTEAFF
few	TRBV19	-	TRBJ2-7	TGTGCCAGTAGTATAGGAGACCACTACGAGCAGTACTTC	CASSIGDHYEQYF
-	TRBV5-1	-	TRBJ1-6	TGCGCCAGCAGCATGGACCGTCCCGGCGAGAATTCACCCCTCCACTTT	CASSMDRPGENSPLHF
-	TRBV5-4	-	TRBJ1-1	TGTGCCAGCAGCTTGCCGGGGGGCACTGAAGCTTTCTTT	CASSLPGGTEAFF
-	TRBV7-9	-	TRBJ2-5	TGTGCCAGCAGCCCTTATAGGGAGACCCAGTACTTC	CASSPYRETQYF
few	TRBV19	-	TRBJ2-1	TGTGCCAGTATGGTGACTGCTAGCTCCTACAATGAGCAGTTCTTC	CASMVTASSYNEQFF
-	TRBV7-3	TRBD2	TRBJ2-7	TGTGCCAGCAGCACGCTAGCGGGGGGTTCCTACGAGCAGTACTTC	CASSTLAGGSYEQYF
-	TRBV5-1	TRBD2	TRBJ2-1	TGCGCCAGCAGCCTCCTGACTAGCGGTTACAATGAGCAGTTCTTC	CASSLLTSGYNEQFF
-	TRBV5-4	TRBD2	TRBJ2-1	TGTGCCAGCAGCTTGGGTCCGGCGGGAGACCACAATGAGCAGTTCTTC	CASSLGPAGDHNEQFF
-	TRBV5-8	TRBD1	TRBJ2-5	TGTGCCAGCAGCTCCCCCTACAGGGGGCGAGAGACCCAGTACTTC	CASSSPYRGRETQYF
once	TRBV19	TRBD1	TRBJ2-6	TGTGCCAGTTGTACAGGGGGCGCTGGGGCCAACGTCCTGACTTTC	CASCTGGAGANVLTF
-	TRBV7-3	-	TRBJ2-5	TGTGCCAGCAGCTCGGGAGAGACCCAGTACTTC	CASSSGETQYF
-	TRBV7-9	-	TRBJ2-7	TGTGCCAGCAGCCTAACAGGTGACGAGCAGTACTTC	CASSLTGDEQYF
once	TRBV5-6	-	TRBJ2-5	TGTGCCAGCAGCTTGTCTGGCTTCGAAGAGACCCAGTACTTC	CASSLSGFEETQYF
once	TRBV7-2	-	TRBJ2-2	TGTGCCAGCAGCTTAGTCTGGGGGTATACCGGGGAGCTGTTTTTT	CASSLVWGYTGELFF
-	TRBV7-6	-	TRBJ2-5	TGTGCCAGCAGCTTACCCGGGACACAAGAGACCCAGTACTTC	CASSLPGTQETQYF
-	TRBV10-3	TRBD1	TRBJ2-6	TGTGCCATCAGTGCCAGGGGGCTTAGTGGGGCCAACGTCCTGACTTTC	CAISARGLSGANVLTF
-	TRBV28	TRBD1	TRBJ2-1	TGTGCCAGCAGACTCACACAGGGGAATGAGCAGTTCTTC	CASRLTQGNEQFF
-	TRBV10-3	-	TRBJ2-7	TGTTCTCACTCCGGGGTCGGTCCTCTCGAGCAGTACTTC	CSHSGVGPLEQYF
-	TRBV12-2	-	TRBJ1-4	TGTGCAAGTCGCTTAGCGACGCGGGGTAGGGGTGAAAAACTGTTTTTT	CASRLATRGRGEKLFF
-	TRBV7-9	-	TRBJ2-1	TGTGCCAGCAGCACCCGTAGCCGGGGGAGGGGGTACAATGAGCAGTTCTTC	CASSTRSRGRGYNEQFF
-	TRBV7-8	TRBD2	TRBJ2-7	TGTGCCAGCAGCTCTAAGACGGGACTAGCGGGAGTGTCCTACGAGCAGTACTTC	CASSSKTGLAGVSYEQYF
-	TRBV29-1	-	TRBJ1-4	TGCAGCGTTGGGATGGGGGCAACTAATGAAAAACTGTTTTTT	CSVGMGATNEKLFF
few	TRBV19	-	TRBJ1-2	TGTGCCAGTAGTATCCCTACCGACAGGAGCTACACCTTC	CASSIPTDRSYTF
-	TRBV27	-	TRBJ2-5	TGTGCCAGCAGTCCTCCCAGTTGGCCAGAGACCCAGTACTTC	CASSPPSWPETQYF
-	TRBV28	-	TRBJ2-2	TGTGCCAGCAGTTTATTCCCAGGGGAAACCTACACCGGGGAGCTGTTTTTT	CASSLFPGETYTGELFF
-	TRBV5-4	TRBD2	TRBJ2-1	TGTGCCAGCAGCTTGAACCTAGCGGGAGATAATGAGCAGTTCTTC	CASSLNLAGDNEQFF
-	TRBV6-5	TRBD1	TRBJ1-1	TGTGCCAGCGACAGGGACACTGAAGCTTTCTTT	CASDRDTEAFF
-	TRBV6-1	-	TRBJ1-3	TGTGCCAGCAGTGATTGGGGCCTTAGCTCTGGAAACACCATATATTTT	CASSDWGLSSGNTIYF
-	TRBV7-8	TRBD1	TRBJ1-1	TGTGCCAGCTCCGGACAGGGGGGCACTGAAGCTTTCTTT	CASSGQGGTEAFF
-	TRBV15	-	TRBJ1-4	TGTGCCACCAGCAGAGTGGGGAGGGGGGGCGCGGAAAAACTGTTTTTT	CATSRVGRGGAEKLFF
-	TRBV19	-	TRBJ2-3	TGTGCCAGTAGTATGACTTCCCAAGATACGCAGTATTTT	CASSMTSQDTQYF
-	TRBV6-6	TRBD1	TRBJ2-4	TGTGCCAGCAGACCCCGGACAGGGGGAAACATTCAGTACTTC	CASRPRTGGNIQYF
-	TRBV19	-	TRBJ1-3	TGTGCCAGTAGTATAGCTGGGACGGCCATATATTTT	CASSIAGTAIYF
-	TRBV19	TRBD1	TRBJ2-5	TGTGCCAGTAGGAGGACGAACAGGGGGAGGGAGACCCAGTACTTC	CASRRTNRGRETQYF
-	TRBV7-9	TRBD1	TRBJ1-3	TGTGCCAGCAGCCCAAGGGGGCCAACTGGAAACACCATATATTTT	CASSPRGPTGNTIYF
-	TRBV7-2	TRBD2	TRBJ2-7	TGTGCCAGCAGCTTAGCAGCGGGGATCTACGAGCAGTACTTC	CASSLAAGIYEQYF
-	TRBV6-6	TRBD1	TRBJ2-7	TGTGCCAGCAGCCTCGGACAGGGTACTATCTACGAGCAGTACTTC	CASSLGQGTIYEQYF
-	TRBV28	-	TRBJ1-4	TGTGCCAGCTCCGGGTCCGAGGGTGAAAAACTGTTTTTT	CASSGSEGEKLFF
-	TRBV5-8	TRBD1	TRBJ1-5	TGTGCCAGCAGCTCCAGGGGGATTGGCAATCAGCCCCAGCATTTT	CASSSRGIGNQPQHF
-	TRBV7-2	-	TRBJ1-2	TGTGCCAGCAGCTTAGGGTATACGGCTATCTATGGCTACACCTTC	CASSLGYTAIYGYTF
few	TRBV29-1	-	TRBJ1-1	TGCAGCGTTGTTTCGTTGACAGATATAACTGAAGCTTTCTTT	CSVVSLTDITEAFF
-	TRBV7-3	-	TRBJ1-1	TGTGCCAGCACCTCTATCGGGGGGCCCACTGAAGCTTTCTTT	CASTSIGGPTEAFF
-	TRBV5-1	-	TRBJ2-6	TGCGCCAGCATCCAGGGGAGCCTTTCTGGGGCCAACGTCCTGACTTTC	CASIQGSLSGANVLTF
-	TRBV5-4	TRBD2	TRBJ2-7	TGTGCCAGCAGCTTGCTAGCGGGGGGAGATGAGCAGTACTTC	CASSLLAGGDEQYF
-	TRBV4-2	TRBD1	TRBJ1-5	TGTGCCAGCAGCCCCTATGGACAGGGGGCAGGGTATTGGCAGCCCCAGCATTTT	CASSPYGQGAGYWQPQHF
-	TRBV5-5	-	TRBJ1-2	TGTGCCAGCAGCTTGGCCACGGAGAGCTACACCTTC	CASSLATESYTF